This T cell receptor beta chain was profiled in a study of beta chain features in type 1 diabetes. Concerning this clone: Its antigen is unknown.

V gave up 4 bases and J gave up 8 bases, with 17 bases separating them. Germline V CDR1 and CDR2: LGHNA, YSLEER. CDR3 length: 15 residues. Investigators reverse transcribed all isolated RNA, so they sequenced expressed TCRB transcripts. The protocol was immunoSEQ multiplex PCR, while the TCRdb copy is restricted to in-frame clones and leaves out a portion. Among roughly 130,000 clones listed, 9.2% were seen once. Study findings and constraints: Type 1 diabetes patients had moderately but significantly shorter TCRB CDR3s in all four CD4+ subsets.

This TCR came from a man younger than 35 in good health. Sequenced input: central memory CD4+ T cells from blood. The chain combines TRBV4-3 with TRBJ1-4; D is possibly TRBD1 (6 bases). DNA for the CDR3: TGCGCCAGCAGCCGATCCCAGACAGGAACCGAAAAACTGTTTTTT. This encodes CASSRSQTGTEKLFF.